The 32 T cell receptor beta chains presented below share a single source sample, sequenced in a study of naive and memory T cell subsets. An equimolar mix of two oligonucleotides served as the beta constant-region primer for TRBC1 and TRBC2. The ligated cDNA underwent four PCR rounds using SP2 and nested alpha and beta constant-region primers. MiXCR was run by TCRdb on the UMI-ligation and nested PCR reads, yielding one entry per CDR3 protein. This sample yields 8,500 to 10,000 distinct CDR3 sequences, of which 4.5% to 6% are seen a single time; 55% to 60% belongs to the top ten. Input material: CD4+ TEMRA cells from blood. Subset noted: effector memory re-expressing CD45RA, CD45RA+ CD27-. All receptors derive from a human donor in good health.

This clonotype showed up just once. With a much larger clone just one base away, this may be a read error. V is TRBV18 and J is TRBJ1-1; 7 nucleotides line up with TRBD1. Per the germline V gene, CDR1 is KGHSH and CDR2 is LQKENI. Trimming removed 3 bases from V and 7 bases from J; junction bases left unmatched: 14. CDR3 length: 16 amino acids. CDR3 nucleotide sequence: TGTGCCAGCTCACCCCGACAGGGAACCTTATGGGATGAAGCTTTCTTT. It yields the protein CASSPRQGTLWDEAFF.

The chain is built from TRBV7-2 and TRBJ2-5; 10 bases agree with TRBD2. V shed 5 bases, J shed 4 bases, and the junction held 13 bases outside the gene matches. CDR3 length: 17 amino acids. In germline, CDR1 is SGHTA, CDR2 FQGNSA. Here the CDR3 reads CASSLRAGGPMVETQYF. The CDR3, as DNA: TGTGCCAGCAGCCTACGAGCGGGAGGGCCGATGGTAGAGACCCAGTACTTC.

The V gene is TRBV12-3 or TRBV12-4, the J gene TRBJ2-7; D is uncertain. This CDR3 spans 12 amino acids. V dropped 6 bases and J dropped 3 bases, with 9 bases sitting between them. For the CDR3, the DNA is TGTGCCAGCAGCTATAACCTCTACGAGCAGTACTTC. Protein: CASSYNLYEQYF.

The chain carries TRBV12-3 or TRBV12-4 and TRBJ2-3; 9 bases match TRBD2. This CDR3 spans 14 amino acids. The ends lost 4 bases at V and 4 bases at J; junction bases unmatched: 3. DNA of the CDR3: TGTGCCAGCAGTTCCCGACTAGCGGCAGATACGCAGTATTTT. Its translation: CASSSRLAADTQYF.

This clonotype was seen at least ten times. The J gene is TRBJ1-1, the V gene TRBV20-1; D is possibly TRBD1 (6 bases). Trimming pared 0 bases from V and 0 bases from J, leaving 14 bases between. CDR3 size: 16 residues. The germline V gene has CDR1 DFQATT and CDR2 SNEGSKA (reference sequence). CDR3 protein: CSAREGGGNMNTEAFF. The CDR3, as DNA: TGCAGTGCTAGAGAAGGGGGAGGCAACATGAACACTGAAGCTTTCTTT.

In this sample, this clonotype turned up many times. J is TRBJ1-5 and V is TRBV12-3 or TRBV12-4; D possibly corresponds to TRBD1 (5 bases). This CDR3 comprises 16 residues. V lost 6 bases to trimming and J lost 6 bases, with 21 bases between them. The CDR3 DNA is TGTGCCAGCAGGCCCTCCGGGGAAGGGGCCGGTCAGCCCCAGCATTTT. Its translation is CASRPSGEGAGQPQHF.

This clonotype turned up a few times. V is TRBV5-1 and J is TRBJ2-3; 9 nucleotides align to TRBD2. With V trimmed by 4 bases and J by 2 bases, 14 bases remained unmatched. The CDR3 consists of 18 residues. Germline V gives CDR1 SGHRS, CDR2 YFSETQ. This chain's CDR3 is CASSQAAGTSPNTDTQYF. The DNA for the CDR3 is TGCGCCAGCAGCCAAGCGGCGGGGACTAGCCCTAACACAGATACGCAGTATTTT.

In its sample, this clonotype was seen a few times. The CDR3 nucleotides are TGTGCCAGCAGTGTAGTTACAGGGAGTTCACCCCTCCACTTT. Translating gives CASSVVTGSSPLHF. V and J are TRBV6-1 and TRBJ1-6; D may be TRBD1 (6 bases). CDR3 length equals 14 residues. The V gene's germline CDR1 is MNHNS and CDR2 SASEGT. V lost 4 bases to trimming and J lost 9 bases, with 13 bases between them.

This clonotype was seen at least ten times. The V call is TRBV6-2 or TRBV6-3, the J call TRBJ1-5; no clear D gene. The length of the CDR3 is 14 residues. Per the germline V gene, CDR1 is MNHEY and CDR2 is SVGEGT. Trimming pared 1 base from V and 3 bases from J, leaving 7 bases between. As DNA, the CDR3 is TGTGCCAGCAGTTACTTGGCTGACAATCAGCCCCAGCATTTT. Translated: CASSYLADNQPQHF.

The V and J genes are TRBV6-2 or TRBV6-3 and TRBJ2-4; no clear D gene. V was shortened by 4 bases and J by 0 bases, with 10 bases between the two germline ends. Germline V gives CDR1 MNHEY, CDR2 SVGEGT. This CDR3 has 15 amino acids. This CDR3 is CASSSNYLAKNIQYF. The CDR3 nucleotides are TGTGCCAGCAGTTCAAATTATCTAGCCAAAAACATTCAGTACTTC.

This clonotype has ten or more counts. This chain uses TRBV29-1 with TRBJ2-1; D is perhaps TRBD2 (5 bases). With 2 bases removed from V and 4 bases from J, the gap between germline ends came to 12 bases. The CDR3 loop spans 14 amino acids. Germline V CDR1 and CDR2: SQVTM, ANQGSEA. Written as DNA, the CDR3 is TGCAGCGTTGAAATTCAGACGGGGTACAATGAGCAGTTCTTC. Amino acids: CSVEIQTGYNEQFF.

V and J are TRBV5-1 and TRBJ2-3; no clear D. This CDR3 has 14 residues. Germline CDR1 and CDR2: SGHRS and YFSETQ. V lost 1 base, J lost 4 bases, and 10 bases lay in between. CDR3 sequence (DNA): TGCGCCAGCAGCTTGCTCATTCTCCCAGATACGCAGTATTTT. Its translation: CASSLLILPDTQYF.

Many counts were recorded for this clonotype. V is TRBV7-2 and J is TRBJ1-1, with TRBD1 matching 9 bases. This CDR3 region has 15 residues. Germline-derived CDR1 and CDR2 are SGHTA and FQGNSA. V lost 5 bases and J lost 4; bases outside the gene matches: 8. The CDR3 sequence is CASSPNTGQGTEAFF. As DNA, the CDR3 is TGTGCCAGCAGCCCCAATACGGGACAGGGCACTGAAGCTTTCTTT. The full variable domain, in which reference TRBV7-2 and TRBJ1-1 provide the parts outside the CDR3, is GAGVSQSPSNKVTEKGKDVELRCDPISGHTALYWYRQSLGQGLEFLIYFQGNSAPDKSGLPSDRFSAERTGGSVSTLTIQRTQQEDSAVYLCASSPNTGQGTEAFFGQGTRLTVV.

This clonotype occurred a few times. The V call is TRBV27, the J call TRBJ1-6, with D possibly TRBD1 on 5 matching bases. V lost 5 bases, J lost 4 bases, and 6 bases lay in between. The CDR3 length is 13 residues. The germline CDR1 and CDR2 sequences are MNHEY and SMNVEV (reference sequence). In DNA form, the CDR3 reads TGTGCCAGCAGTGGGGGATATAATTCACCCCTCCACTTT. Translating it yields CASSGGYNSPLHF.

This clonotype is hyperexpanded. The chain uses TRBV20-1 and TRBJ2-1, with D possibly being TRBD2 (6 bases). This CDR3 contains 14 residues. CDR1 and CDR2 (germline): DFQATT, SNEGSKA (reference sequence). V was trimmed by 1 base and J by 6 bases, leaving 13 bases between them. CDR3 in DNA: TGCAGTGCTAGAGGAGAGCGGGCCCCCAATGAGCAGTTCTTC. Translating gives CSARGERAPNEQFF.

The V gene is TRBV20-1, the J gene TRBJ1-5; TRBD1 aligns across 11 bases. The germline gives CDR1 DFQATT, CDR2 SNEGSKA (reference sequence). V shed 1 base and J 7 bases; nucleotides not matched to a gene: 3. The CDR3 extends over 14 amino acids. CDR3 sequence (DNA): TGCAGTGCTAGAGCGGGGACAGGGGGGCAGCCCCAGCATTTT. Protein product: CSARAGTGGQPQHF.

The chain couples TRBV20-1 to TRBJ2-7; TRBD1 agrees at 8 bases. The length of the CDR3 is 15 residues. Germline trimming cut 4 bases from V and 4 bases from J; bases unmatched to any gene: 12. Germline CDR1 and CDR2: DFQATT and SNEGSKA (reference sequence). The CDR3 protein is CSATQGQGLRYEQYF. CDR3 nucleotides: TGCAGTGCTACCCAAGGACAGGGTCTTCGGTACGAGCAGTACTTC.

This clonotype was seen only a few times. The chain has TRBV5-1 and TRBJ2-5; D unclear. V was clipped by 0 bases and J by 3 bases, with 12 bases between them. Germline V gene sequence: CDR1 SGHRS, CDR2 YFSETQ. This CDR3 contains 15 residues. Written as DNA, the CDR3 is TGCGCCAGCAGCTTGGTATACAGAAATGAAGAGACCCAGTACTTC. Protein: CASSLVYRNEETQYF.

This clonotype was observed many times. V and J are TRBV19 and TRBJ2-5; possibly TRBD2 for D (6 bases). The germline V gene has CDR1 LNHDA and CDR2 SQIVND (reference sequence). V lost 6 bases to trimming and J lost 0 bases, with 11 bases between them. The CDR3 length is 14 residues. The CDR3 reads CASSRGANQETQYF. Here the CDR3 DNA reads TGTGCCAGTAGCCGCGGGGCGAACCAAGAGACCCAGTACTTC.

The rearrangement links TRBV18 to TRBJ2-3, with 9 bases lining up with TRBD1. The junction had 6 bases not matched to a gene; V was cut back by 2 bases and J by 3 bases. In germline, CDR1 is KGHSH, CDR2 LQKENI. The CDR3 extends over 16 amino acids. The CDR3 sequence: CASSPTQGAGTDTQYF. In DNA form, the CDR3 reads TGTGCCAGCTCACCAACACAGGGGGCTGGTACAGATACGCAGTATTTT.

The genes are TRBV6-2 or TRBV6-3 and TRBJ2-5, with D tentatively TRBD1 (6 bases). CDR1 and CDR2 from the germline V gene are MNHEY and SVGEGT. The CDR3 consists of 14 residues. Trimming pared 2 bases from V and 4 bases from J, leaving 11 bases between. The CDR3 spells CASSYQRGGETQYF. The CDR3 nucleotides read TGTGCCAGCAGTTACCAGCGAGGGGGAGAGACCCAGTACTTC.

This clonotype was counted ten times or more. J is TRBJ2-5 and V is TRBV7-2; 7 nucleotides match TRBD1. Germline loops: CDR1 SGHTA, CDR2 FQGNSA. The CDR3 has 12 residues. V shed 5 bases, J shed 10 bases, and the junction held 7 bases outside the gene matches. CDR3 in amino acids: CASSNRQGNQYF. In DNA, the CDR3 is TGTGCCAGCAGCAACCGACAGGGAAACCAGTACTTC.

This clonotype was detected ten times or more. The CDR3 sequence: CASSRGGVVVYF. CDR3 bases: TGTGCCAGCAGTCGGGGGGGGGTAGTAGTATACTTC. The J gene is TRBJ2-7, the V gene TRBV28; 8 bases are shared with TRBD2. V was clipped by 5 bases and J by 13 bases; unmatched bases: 10. The CDR3 is 12 residues long. From germline, CDR1 is MDHEN and CDR2 SYDVKM.

Relative to its sample, this clonotype is large. The chain employs TRBV20-1 and TRBJ1-5; 9 bases map to TRBD1. V gave up 1 base and J gave up 4 bases; unmatched junction bases: 8. The CDR3 is 16 amino acids. Germline V gene lookup returns CDR1 DFQATT and CDR2 SNEGSKA (reference sequence). Here the CDR3 DNA reads TGCAGTGCTAGAGCCCCACCGGGACAGGGAAATCAGCCCCAGCATTTT. It is translated as CSARAPPGQGNQPQHF.

This clonotype was seen only a few times. The CDR3 is CASRVAGSYEQYF. The CDR3 nucleotides read TGTGCCAGCAGGGTAGCGGGGTCCTACGAGCAGTACTTC. The genes are TRBV2 and TRBJ2-7; 8 nucleotides align to TRBD2. This CDR3 is 13 amino acids long. Germline trimming cut 6 bases from V and 1 base from J; bases unmatched to any gene: 2. Germline V gene sequence: CDR1 SNHLY, CDR2 FYNNEI. Drawing the rest from reference TRBV2 and TRBJ2-7, the complete variable domain is EPEVTQTPSHQVTQMGQEVILRCVPISNHLYFYWYRQILGQKVEFLVSFYNNEISEKSEIFDDQFSVERPDGSNFTLKIRSTKLEDSAMYFCASRVAGSYEQYFGPGTRLTVT.

This clonotype was seen at least ten times. The CDR3 protein is CAISPDTIYEQYF. DNA of the CDR3: TGTGCCATCTCCCCGGACACTATCTACGAGCAGTACTTC. This rearrangement joins TRBV7-2 to TRBJ2-7; D possibly corresponds to TRBD1 (5 bases). Germline CDR1 SGHTA, CDR2 FQGNSA. The CDR3 has 13 amino acids. Trimming took 10 bases from V and 3 from J, leaving 16 bases between them.

As regards this clonotype: A much bigger clone sits one base away, suggesting this may be a read error. The rearrangement uses TRBV4-1 and TRBJ2-2; D is ambiguous. Germline CDR1 and CDR2: MGHRA and YSYEKL. V lost 0 bases to trimming and J lost 2 bases, with 10 bases between them. There are 16 residues in the CDR3. As DNA, the CDR3 is TGCGCCAGCAGCCAAGAAATCCGAACAAACACCGGGGAGCTGTTTTTT. Its protein product is CASSQEIRTNTGELFF.

This clonotype counts as medium-sized (0.01 to 0.1%). The rearrangement joins TRBV12-3 or TRBV12-4 to TRBJ2-3, with TRBD1 as a possible D gene (5 bases). Trimming stripped 4 bases from V and 6 bases from J, with 23 bases between. The CDR3 loop spans 17 amino acids. CDR3 region: CASSSWGSDQRADTQYF. Written as DNA, the CDR3 is TGTGCCAGCAGTTCCTGGGGCAGTGACCAGAGAGCGGATACGCAGTATTTT.

This clonotype showed up many times. J is TRBJ2-3 and V is TRBV24-1; 8 bases line up with TRBD1. The germline gives CDR1 KGHDR, CDR2 SFDVKD. The length of the CDR3 is 16 residues. Trimming at V came to 4 bases and at J to 2 bases, leaving 7 bases not matched to a gene. DNA of the CDR3: TGTGCCACCAGTGACCAGACAGGGGCCTTCACAGATACGCAGTATTTT. Translated, it gives CATSDQTGAFTDTQYF.

This clonotype was seen many times. The chain links TRBV12-3 or TRBV12-4 to TRBJ1-3; D is perhaps TRBD1 (5 bases). Trimming pared 8 bases from V and 4 bases from J, leaving 18 bases between. CDR3 length equals 15 residues. CDR3 region: CASHTRGRPGNTIYF. The CDR3 DNA sequence: TGTGCCAGCCACACGCGGGGACGCCCGGGAAACACCATATATTTT.

This clonotype was observed a handful of times. This chain links TRBV20-1 with TRBJ2-4; the D is unclear. Germline CDR1 and CDR2: DFQATT and SNEGSKA (reference sequence). The CDR3 spans 13 residues. Trimming cost V 6 bases and J 5 bases, with 14 bases left between them. The CDR3 is CSALSSVENIQYF. The DNA for the CDR3 is TGCAGTGCGCTGTCCTCTGTCGAAAACATTCAGTACTTC.

This clonotype was seen many times. The V gene is TRBV7-3, the J gene TRBJ2-1; D may be TRBD2 (7 bases). The CDR3 contains 15 residues. The germline V gene has CDR1 SGHTA and CDR2 FQGTGA. Between the trimmed V and J ends, which lost 8 bases and 6 bases, there was a span of 20 bases. CDR3 sequence reads: CASAGGGRVFNEQFF. CDR3 nucleotides: TGTGCCAGCGCCGGGGGCGGGAGAGTTTTCAATGAGCAGTTCTTC.